The 20 T cell receptor beta chains below all came from one sample that was sequenced in a study of cytomegalovirus exposure and HLA in healthy donors. PCR amplification relied on 60 Vbeta primers (plus 13 Jbeta primers). Some clones are missing from TCRdb's copy, which holds only in-frame ones; the method was immunoSEQ multiplex PCR. Among fewer than 250,000 clones, approximately 80% were seen once, and the ten largest hold about 1.4%. The material sequenced was PBMCs. The receptors here all came from a girl aged 10 to 17 in good health and CMV-seronegative.

The chain couples TRBV28 to TRBJ2-5, with a weak D call TRBD2 (7 bases). The CDR3 covers 14 residues. CDR1 is MDHEN, CDR2 SYDVKM, per germline. V lost 4 bases and J 1 base, leaving 10 bases between the germline ends. CDR3: CASSSGEGQETQYF. For the CDR3, the DNA is TGTGCCAGCAGTTCAGGGGAGGGCCAAGAGACCCAGTACTTC.

This clone came up once. The chain has TRBV2 and TRBJ1-3; D is ambiguous. This CDR3 has 13 amino acids. Germline V CDR1 and CDR2: SNHLY, FYNNEI. V was cut by 6 bases and J by 1 base, with 7 bases left in between. The CDR3 loop is CASRRSSGNTIYF. The DNA of the CDR3 is TGTGCCAGCAGACGGAGTTCTGGAAACACCATATATTTT.

J is TRBJ2-6 and V is TRBV5-4, with D hard to call. The CDR3 consists of 17 residues. Deletions cut 7 bases from V and 0 bases from J, with 17 bases between. Germline values: CDR1 SGHNT, CDR2 YYREEE (reference sequence). This CDR3 reads CASRPTPILSGANVLTF. CDR3 sequence (DNA): TGTGCCAGCCGACCGACACCGATCCTCTCTGGGGCCAACGTCCTGACTTTC.

This clone was counted a few times. This chain connects TRBV5-1 to TRBJ1-1; D unresolved. V lost 4 bases, J lost 4 bases, and 20 bases lay in between. The length of the CDR3 is 16 residues. Germline V CDR1 and CDR2: SGHRS, YFSETQ. CDR3 bases: TGCGCCAGCAGCCGCTGGGCAAGGGAGGAGAGCACTGAAGCTTTCTTT. Translated, it gives CASSRWAREESTEAFF.

This clone was picked up one time. This sequence joins TRBV6-5 and TRBJ2-5; tentative D call: TRBD2 (6 bases). The CDR3 covers 15 residues. Trimming took 0 bases from V and 5 from J, leaving 13 bases between them. Germline assignment: CDR1 MNHEY and CDR2 SVGAGI. CDR3 region: CASSYSGGIGETQYF. CDR3 coding DNA: TGTGCCAGCAGTTACTCTGGGGGGATAGGGGAGACCCAGTACTTC.

V is TRBV6-5 and J is TRBJ1-1; D unresolved. This CDR3 has 14 amino acids. CDR1 and CDR2 (germline): MNHEY, SVGAGI. The V and J ends lost 4 bases and 8 bases respectively, with 17 bases between them. The CDR3 bases are TGTGCCAGCAGTTCAACTCGGCCTTTGGGCGAAGCTTTCTTT. Protein: CASSSTRPLGEAFF.

The chain combines TRBV19 with TRBJ1-5; D is perhaps TRBD1 (5 bases). Trimming cost V 6 bases and J 0 bases, with 12 bases left between them. The CDR3 runs 15 residues. Looked up from germline, CDR1 is LNHDA and CDR2 is SQIVND (reference sequence). CDR3 loop: CASSRQSYSNQPQHF. The CDR3 nucleotides read TGTGCCAGTAGCCGACAGAGCTATAGCAATCAGCCCCAGCATTTT.

A few counts support this clone. The gene calls are TRBV7-9 and TRBJ1-2, with D perhaps TRBD1 (5 bases). The germline V and J ends were trimmed by 1 base and 4 bases, with 16 bases remaining between them. The CDR3 loop spans 16 amino acids. CDR1 and CDR2 (germline): SEHNR, FQNEAQ (reference sequence). CDR3 DNA: TGTGCCAGCAGCTTAGAGTTCAGGGAATCGGCCTATGGCTACACCTTC. It specifies CASSLEFRESAYGYTF.

V gene TRBV5-1 combines with J gene TRBJ1-5; D gene uncertain. Germline CDR1 SGHRS, CDR2 YFSETQ. This CDR3 has 14 amino acids. V lost 4 bases to trimming and J lost 6 bases, with 14 bases between them. The CDR3, as DNA: TGCGCCAGCAGCCCGGGAGCGGGCCCTCAGCCCCAGCATTTT. It yields the protein CASSPGAGPQPQHF.

The chain recombines TRBV7-9 with TRBJ2-5, with 8 bases fitting TRBD1. The DNA end is a closer match to TRBJ2-7, so the J assignment may be wrong. The CDR3 is 16 residues long. CDR1 and CDR2 (germline): SEHNR, FQNEAQ (reference sequence). For the CDR3, the DNA is TGTGCCAGCAGCTTAGCGGCAGGGGGCGCCCGCTACGAGCAGTACTTC. Protein product: CASSLAAGGARYEQYF.

The chain is built from TRBV5-4 and TRBJ2-5, with TRBD1 identical over 7 bases. CDR1 and CDR2 from the germline V gene are SGHNT and YYREEE (reference sequence). Losses at the gene ends were 4 bases for V and 2 bases for J; bases not matched to a gene: 8. The CDR3 length is 15 residues. Here the CDR3 reads CASSRSTGKQETQYF. The CDR3 DNA reads TGTGCCAGCAGCCGCTCGACAGGGAAACAAGAGACCCAGTACTTC.

The genes are TRBV30 and TRBJ2-1; 10 nucleotides agree with TRBD2. Looked up from germline, CDR1 is GTSNPN and CDR2 is SVGIG (reference sequence). The CDR3 has 14 residues. V lost 5 bases, J lost 8 bases, and 9 bases stayed unmatched. In DNA form, the CDR3 reads TGTGCCTGGGGAGCGGGGGGGCCCTTGGATGAGCAGTTCTTC. Its protein is CAWGAGGPLDEQFF.

This chain connects TRBV18 to TRBJ2-7, with no clear D. V was clipped by 2 bases and J by 2 bases, with 13 bases between them. Germline values: CDR1 KGHSH, CDR2 LQKENI. The CDR3 has 15 amino acids. This chain's CDR3 is CASSPSGPLTYEQYF. DNA for the CDR3: TGTGCCAGCTCACCATCAGGTCCTCTGACCTACGAGCAGTACTTC.

This clone was recorded only once. The chain has TRBV19 and TRBJ2-7, with 7 bases matching TRBD1. The CDR3 runs to 12 residues. The germline V gene encodes CDR1 LNHDA and CDR2 SQIVND (reference sequence). With V trimmed by 4 bases and J by 6 bases, 3 bases remained unmatched. The CDR3: CASSRQGGEQYF. The CDR3 nucleotides are TGTGCCAGTAGTAGACAGGGTGGCGAGCAGTACTTC.

The chain recombines TRBV5-1 with TRBJ2-1, with D perhaps matching TRBD2 (5 bases). This CDR3 is built from 15 residues. Germline-derived CDR1 and CDR2 are SGHRS and YFSETQ. Trimming pared 1 base from V and 4 bases from J, leaving 12 bases between. The CDR3 coding sequence is TGCGCCAGCAGCTTGAGTTCGCGGGTTTACAATGAGCAGTTCTTC. Translating gives CASSLSSRVYNEQFF.

Concerning this clone: Other DNA sequences in the sample encode the same CDR3. This chain uses TRBV18 with TRBJ2-1, with TRBD1 matching over 9 bases. CDR1 is KGHSH, CDR2 LQKENI, per germline. The length of the CDR3 is 14 residues. The J segment lost 4 bases and the V segment lost 6 bases, leaving 4 bases of the junction unmatched. Written as DNA, the CDR3 is TGTGCCAGCTCCACAGGGGGCGGTTACAATGAGCAGTTCTTC. Amino acid sequence: CASSTGGGYNEQFF.

This rearrangement joins TRBV27 to TRBJ2-5, with 9 bases that match TRBD1. J gave up 9 bases and V 4 bases, and 9 bases lay outside the gene matches. The CDR3 is made up of 14 amino acids. Germline V gene lookup returns CDR1 MNHEY and CDR2 SMNVEV (reference sequence). This chain's CDR3 is CASSSGTGYVAQYF. DNA of the CDR3: TGTGCCAGCAGTTCCGGGACAGGGTATGTGGCCCAGTACTTC.

This clone was observed a few times. V usage is TRBV5-6 and J usage is TRBJ2-1; 7 positions match TRBD2. The CDR3 loop spans 13 amino acids. Germline CDR1 and CDR2: SGHDT and YYEEEE. J was trimmed by 15 bases and V by 0 bases; bases with no gene match: 9. The CDR3: CASSLVGGDKRFF. Here the CDR3 DNA reads TGTGCCAGCAGCTTGGTGGGGGGGGATAAACGGTTCTTC.

The rearrangement uses TRBV15 and TRBJ2-3, with unresolved D. V was trimmed by 1 base and J by 4 bases, leaving 9 bases between them. The CDR3 loop spans 14 amino acids. CDR1 and CDR2 (germline): LNHNV, YYDKDF (reference sequence). The CDR3 sequence: CATSRGLAPDTQYF. CDR3 in DNA: TGTGCCACCAGCAGAGGTCTGGCTCCAGATACGCAGTATTTT.

The rearrangement uses TRBV7-2 and TRBJ1-3; D gene uncertain. The CDR3 extends over 14 amino acids. Deletions cut 5 bases from V and 0 bases from J, with 8 bases between. Germline-derived CDR1 and CDR2 are SGHTA and FQGNSA. The CDR3 spells CASSALTSGNTIYF. In DNA form, the CDR3 reads TGTGCCAGCAGCGCGCTCACCTCTGGAAACACCATATATTTT.